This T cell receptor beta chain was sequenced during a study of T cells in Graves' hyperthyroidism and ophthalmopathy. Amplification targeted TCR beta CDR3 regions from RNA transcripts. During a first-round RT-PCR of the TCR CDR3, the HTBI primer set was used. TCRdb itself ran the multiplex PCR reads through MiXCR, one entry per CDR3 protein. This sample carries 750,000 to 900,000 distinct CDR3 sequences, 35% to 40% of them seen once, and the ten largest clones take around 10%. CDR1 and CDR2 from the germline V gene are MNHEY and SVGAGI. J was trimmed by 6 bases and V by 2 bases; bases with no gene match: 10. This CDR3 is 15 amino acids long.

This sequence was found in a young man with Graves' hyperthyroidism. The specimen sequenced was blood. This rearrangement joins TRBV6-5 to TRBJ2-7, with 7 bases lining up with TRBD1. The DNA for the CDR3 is TGTGCCAGCAGTTACGACAGGGACCCCTTAGCCGAGCAGTACTTC. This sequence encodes CASSYDRDPLAEQYF.